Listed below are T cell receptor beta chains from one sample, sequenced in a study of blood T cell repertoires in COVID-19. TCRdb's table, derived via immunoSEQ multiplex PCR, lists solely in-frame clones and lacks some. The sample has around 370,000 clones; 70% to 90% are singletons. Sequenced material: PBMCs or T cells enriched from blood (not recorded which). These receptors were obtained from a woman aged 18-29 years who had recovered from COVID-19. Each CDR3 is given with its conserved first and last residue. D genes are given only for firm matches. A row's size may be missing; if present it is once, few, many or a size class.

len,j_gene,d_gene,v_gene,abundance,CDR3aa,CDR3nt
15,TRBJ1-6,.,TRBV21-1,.,CASSNPGQGNSPLHF,TGTGCCAGCAGCAACCCGGGACAGGGGAATTCACCCCTCCACTTT
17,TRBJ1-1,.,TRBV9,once,CASSESGKRGEYTEAFF,TGTGCCAGCAGCGAGTCGGGGAAACGAGGAGAGTACACTGAAGCTTTCTTT
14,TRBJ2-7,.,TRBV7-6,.,CASSLGESPYEQYF,TGTGCCAGCAGCCTAGGAGAATCCCCATACGAGCAGTACTTC
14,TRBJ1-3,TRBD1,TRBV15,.,CATSQGGSGNTIYF,TGTGCCACCAGCCAGGGGGGCTCTGGAAACACCATATATTTT
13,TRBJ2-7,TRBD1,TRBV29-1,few,CSVGGTGGYEQYF,TGCAGCGTGGGCGGGACAGGGGGCTACGAGCAGTACTTC
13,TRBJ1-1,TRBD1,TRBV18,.,CASSPTGQVEAFF,TGTGCCAGCTCACCAACCGGACAGGTCGAAGCTTTCTTT
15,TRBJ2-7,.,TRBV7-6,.,CASSSRVPSSYEQYF,TGTGCCAGCAGCTCGAGGGTTCCCTCCTCCTACGAGCAGTACTTC
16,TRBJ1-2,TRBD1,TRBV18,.,CASSPYPGTDTYGYTF,TGTGCCAGCTCACCGTACCCCGGGACAGACACCTATGGCTACACCTTC
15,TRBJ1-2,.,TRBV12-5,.,CASGPLGISNYGYTF,TGTGCTAGTGGTCCACTAGGAATAAGTAACTATGGCTACACCTTC
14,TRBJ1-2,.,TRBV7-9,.,CASSFGGGAHGYTF,TGTGCCAGCAGCTTTGGAGGGGGGGCCCATGGCTACACCTTC
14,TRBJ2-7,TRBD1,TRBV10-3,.,CAIRPTGGTYEQYF,TGTGCCATCAGGCCGACAGGGGGTACCTACGAGCAGTACTTC
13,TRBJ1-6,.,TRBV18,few,CASSPQGASSLHF,TGTGCCAGCTCACCCCAGGGCGCTTCATCCCTCCACTTT
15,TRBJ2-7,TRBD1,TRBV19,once,CASTPGQAPSYEQYF,TGTGCCAGTACCCCGGGACAGGCACCCTCCTACGAGCAGTACTTC
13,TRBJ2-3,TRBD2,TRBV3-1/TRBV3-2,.,CASNLRGVDTQYF,TGTGCCAGCAACTTGCGGGGGGTAGATACGCAGTATTTT
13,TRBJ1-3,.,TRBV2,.,CASSRQQRNTIYF,TGTGCCAGCAGCCGACAGCAAAGAAACACCATATATTTT
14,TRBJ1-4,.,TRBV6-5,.,CASSLIATNEKLFF,TGTGCCAGCAGCCTTATTGCAACTAATGAAAAACTGTTTTTT
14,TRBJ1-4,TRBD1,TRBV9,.,CASNPGGFSEKLFF,TGTGCCAGCAACCCAGGGGGGTTTTCTGAAAAACTGTTTTTT
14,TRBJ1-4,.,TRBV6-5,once,CASSSTATNEKLFF,TGTGCCAGCAGTTCCACAGCAACTAATGAAAAACTGTTTTTT
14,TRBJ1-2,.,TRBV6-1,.,CASSEDSAFKGYTF,TGTGCCAGCAGTGAAGACTCTGCCTTTAAAGGCTACACCTTC
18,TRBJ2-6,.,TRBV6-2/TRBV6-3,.,CASSYSGGKKAGANVLTF,TGTGCCAGCAGTTACTCAGGAGGGAAAAAGGCTGGGGCCAACGTCCTGACTTTC
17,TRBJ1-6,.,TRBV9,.,CASSVGTTGVYNSPLHF,TGTGCCAGCAGCGTAGGAACGACGGGGGTCTATAATTCACCCCTCCACTTT
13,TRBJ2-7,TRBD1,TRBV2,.,CASNDRGTYEQYF,TGTGCCAGCAATGACAGGGGAACGTACGAGCAGTACTTC
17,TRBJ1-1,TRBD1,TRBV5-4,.,CASSLFRDRGRDTEAFF,TGTGCCAGCAGCTTGTTCCGGGACAGGGGGCGGGACACTGAAGCTTTCTTT
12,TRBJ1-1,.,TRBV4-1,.,CASSQGGQKAFF,TGCGCCAGCAGCCAAGGAGGGCAGAAAGCTTTCTTT
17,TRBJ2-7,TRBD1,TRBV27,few,CASTPVPKTGETYEQYF,TGTGCCAGCACCCCAGTTCCAAAGACAGGGGAAACCTACGAGCAGTACTTC
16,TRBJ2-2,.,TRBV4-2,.,CASSQSGTLFTGELFF,TGTGCCAGCAGCCAATCTGGGACACTATTCACCGGGGAGCTGTTTTTT
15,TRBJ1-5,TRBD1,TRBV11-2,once,CASSLGDSYNQPQHF,TGTGCCAGCAGCTTAGGGGACAGCTACAATCAGCCCCAGCATTTT
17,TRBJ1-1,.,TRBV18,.,CASSPRRLRLYNTEAFF,TGTGCCAGCTCACCAAGGAGACTCCGATTATATAACACTGAAGCTTTCTTT
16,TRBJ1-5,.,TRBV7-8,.,CASSLIRGGRNQPQHF,TGTGCCAGCAGCTTAATTCGAGGGGGTCGCAATCAGCCCCAGCATTTT
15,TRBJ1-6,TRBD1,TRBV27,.,CASRGTGFYNSPLHF,TGTGCCAGCAGAGGGACAGGGTTTTATAATTCACCCCTCCACTTT
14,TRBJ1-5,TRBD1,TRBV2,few,CASSPGTGNQPQHF,TGTGCCAGCAGCCCCGGGACAGGTAATCAGCCCCAGCATTTT
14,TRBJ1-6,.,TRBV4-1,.,CASSRAFYNSPLHF,TGCGCCAGCAGCCGGGCTTTCTATAATTCACCCCTCCACTTT
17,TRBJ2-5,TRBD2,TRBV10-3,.,CAIASLIAGGPLETQYF,TGTGCCATCGCGTCACTCATAGCGGGGGGGCCTTTGGAGACCCAGTACTTC
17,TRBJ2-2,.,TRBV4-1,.,CASSHSRRSGETGELFF,TGCGCCAGCAGCCATTCCCGCAGGTCAGGGGAGACCGGGGAGCTGTTTTTT
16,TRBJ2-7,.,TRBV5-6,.,CASSFLTRLNTYEQYF,TGTGCCAGCAGCTTCCTGACCAGGTTGAACACCTACGAGCAGTACTTC
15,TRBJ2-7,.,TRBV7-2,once,CASSLEEGGPYEQYF,TGTGCCAGCAGCTTAGAGGAGGGGGGGCCCTACGAGCAGTACTTC
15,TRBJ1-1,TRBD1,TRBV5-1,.,CASSLAGQGVTEAFF,TGCGCCAGCAGCTTGGCGGGACAGGGGGTAACTGAAGCTTTCTTT
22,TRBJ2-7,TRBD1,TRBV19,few,CASSIDIKSGTGGLTRSYEQYF,TGTGCCAGTAGTATAGATATAAAGTCGGGTACAGGGGGCTTGACGAGATCCTACGAGCAGTACTTC
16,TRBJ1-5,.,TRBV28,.,CASSFRTYSYNQPQHF,TGTGCCAGCAGTTTCCGGACTTACAGTTACAATCAGCCCCAGCATTTT
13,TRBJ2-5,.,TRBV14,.,CASSQGRGETQYF,TGTGCCAGCAGCCAAGGACGCGGAGAGACCCAGTACTTC